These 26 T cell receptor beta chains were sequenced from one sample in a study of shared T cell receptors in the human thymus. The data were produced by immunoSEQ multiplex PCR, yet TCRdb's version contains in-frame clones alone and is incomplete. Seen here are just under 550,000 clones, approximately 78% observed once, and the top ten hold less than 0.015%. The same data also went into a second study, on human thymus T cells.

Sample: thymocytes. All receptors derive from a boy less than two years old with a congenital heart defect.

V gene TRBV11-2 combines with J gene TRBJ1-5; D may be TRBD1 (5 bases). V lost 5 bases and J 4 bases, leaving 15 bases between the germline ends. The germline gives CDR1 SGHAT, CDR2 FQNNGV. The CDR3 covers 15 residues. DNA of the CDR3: TGTGCCAGCAGCCTGGGCGGGGACGGTAATCAGCCCCAGCATTTT. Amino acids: CASSLGGDGNQPQHF.

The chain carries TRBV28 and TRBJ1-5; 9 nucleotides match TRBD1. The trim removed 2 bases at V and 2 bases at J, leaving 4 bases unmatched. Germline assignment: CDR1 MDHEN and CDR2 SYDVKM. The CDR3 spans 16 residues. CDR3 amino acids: CASSLHRDRGNQPQHF. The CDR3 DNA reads TGTGCCAGCAGTTTACACCGGGACAGGGGCAATCAGCCCCAGCATTTT.

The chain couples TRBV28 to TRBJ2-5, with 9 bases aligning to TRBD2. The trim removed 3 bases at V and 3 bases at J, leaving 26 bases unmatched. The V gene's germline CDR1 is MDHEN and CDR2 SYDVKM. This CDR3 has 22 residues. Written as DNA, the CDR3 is TGTGCCAGCAGTTTTAGGGTTAACAGGGCTCGACTAGCGGAAGACCGCAAAGAGACCCAGTACTTC. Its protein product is CASSFRVNRARLAEDRKETQYF.

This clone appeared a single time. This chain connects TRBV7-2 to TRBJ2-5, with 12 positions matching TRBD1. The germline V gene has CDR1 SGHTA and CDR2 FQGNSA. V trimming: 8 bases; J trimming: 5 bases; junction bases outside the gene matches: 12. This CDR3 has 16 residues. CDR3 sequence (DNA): TGTGCCAGCGGCCGACCCGGGACAGGGGGCGCGGAGACCCAGTACTTC. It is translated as CASGRPGTGGAETQYF.

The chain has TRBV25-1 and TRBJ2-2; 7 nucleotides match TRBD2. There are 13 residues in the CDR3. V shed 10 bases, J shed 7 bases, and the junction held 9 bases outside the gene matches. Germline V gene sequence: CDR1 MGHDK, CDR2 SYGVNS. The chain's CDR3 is CAIKRREGGELFF. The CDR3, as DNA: TGTGCCATTAAACGCAGGGAGGGCGGGGAGCTGTTTTTT. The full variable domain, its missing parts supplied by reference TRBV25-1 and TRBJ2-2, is EADIYQTPRYLVIGTGKKITLECSQTMGHDKMYWYQQDPGMELHLIHYSYGVNSTEKGDLSSESTVSRIRTEHFPLTLESARPSHTSQYLCAIKRREGGELFFGEGSRLTVL.

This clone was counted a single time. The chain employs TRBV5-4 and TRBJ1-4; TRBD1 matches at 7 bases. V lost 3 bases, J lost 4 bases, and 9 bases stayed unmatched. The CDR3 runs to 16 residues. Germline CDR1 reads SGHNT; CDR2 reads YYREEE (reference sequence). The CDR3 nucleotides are TGTGCCAGCAGCTCCCGCGGGACAGCTAATAATGAAAAACTGTTTTTT. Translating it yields CASSSRGTANNEKLFF.

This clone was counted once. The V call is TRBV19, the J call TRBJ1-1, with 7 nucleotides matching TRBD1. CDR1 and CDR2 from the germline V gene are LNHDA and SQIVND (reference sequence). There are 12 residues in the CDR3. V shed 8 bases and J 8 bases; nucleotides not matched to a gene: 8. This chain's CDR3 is CASAQGGFEAFF. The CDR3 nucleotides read TGTGCCAGTGCGCAGGGGGGATTCGAAGCTTTCTTT.

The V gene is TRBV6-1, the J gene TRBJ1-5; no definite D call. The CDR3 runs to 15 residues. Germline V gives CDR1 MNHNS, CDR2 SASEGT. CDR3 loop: CTTGRGLNSNQPQHF. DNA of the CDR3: TGTACTACTGGGCGAGGACTGAATAGCAATCAGCCCCAGCATTTT.

CDR3: CASSLHRTRRLYEQYF. In DNA, the CDR3 is TGTGCCAGCAGTTTACACCGGACAAGGCGCCTCTACGAGCAGTACTTC. The rearrangement joins TRBV27 to TRBJ2-7, with D maybe TRBD1 (5 bases). In germline, CDR1 is MNHEY, CDR2 SMNVEV (reference sequence). The CDR3 loop spans 16 amino acids. V lost 2 bases and J lost 3, with 17 bases in between.

The CDR3 protein is CASSQEDRATGNTIYF. The CDR3, as DNA: TGCGCCAGCAGCCAAGAGGACAGGGCCACTGGAAACACCATATATTTT. The V and J genes are TRBV4-1 and TRBJ1-3, with 8 bases lining up with TRBD1. Germline loops: CDR1 MGHRA, CDR2 YSYEKL. Trimming at V came to 0 bases and at J to 2 bases, leaving 3 bases not matched to a gene. The CDR3 runs 16 residues.

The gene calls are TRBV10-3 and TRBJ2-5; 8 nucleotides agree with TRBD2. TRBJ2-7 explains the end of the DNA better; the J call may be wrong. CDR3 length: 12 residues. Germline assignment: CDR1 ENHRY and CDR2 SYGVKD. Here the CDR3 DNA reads TGTGCCATCAGCCCTAGCGGGTACGAGCAGTACTTC. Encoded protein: CAISPSGYEQYF.

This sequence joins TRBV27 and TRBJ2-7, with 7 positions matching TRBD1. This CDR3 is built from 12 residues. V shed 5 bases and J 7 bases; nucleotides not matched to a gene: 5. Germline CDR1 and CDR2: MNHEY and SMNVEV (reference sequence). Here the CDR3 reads CASSPLGQEQYF. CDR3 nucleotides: TGTGCCAGCAGTCCCCTGGGACAGGAGCAGTACTTC.

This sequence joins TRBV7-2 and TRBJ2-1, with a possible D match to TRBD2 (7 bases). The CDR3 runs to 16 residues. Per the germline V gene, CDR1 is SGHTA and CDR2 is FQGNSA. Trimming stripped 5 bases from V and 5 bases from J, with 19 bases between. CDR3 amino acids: CASSPRGPEGNNEQFF. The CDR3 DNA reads TGTGCCAGCAGCCCGCGGGGGCCCGAAGGAAACAATGAGCAGTTCTTC.

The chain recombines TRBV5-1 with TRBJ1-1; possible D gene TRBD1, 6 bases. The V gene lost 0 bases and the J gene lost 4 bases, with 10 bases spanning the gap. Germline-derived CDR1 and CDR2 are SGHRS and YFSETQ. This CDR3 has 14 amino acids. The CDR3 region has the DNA TGCGCCAGCAGCTTGGCCTTGGGGGCCACTGAAGCTTTCTTT. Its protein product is CASSLALGATEAFF. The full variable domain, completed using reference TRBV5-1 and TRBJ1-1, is KAGVTQTPRYLIKTRGQQVTLSCSPISGHRSVSWYQQTPGQGLQFLFEYFSETQRNKGNFPGRFSGRQFSNSRSEMNVSTLELGDSALYLCASSLALGATEAFFGQGTRLTVV.

This CDR3 is CASSDTPGTDAYEQYF. The DNA for the CDR3 is TGTGCCAGCAGTGACACCCCCGGGACAGATGCCTACGAGCAGTACTTC. This sequence joins TRBV25-1 and TRBJ2-7; 7 bases match TRBD1. Per the germline V gene, CDR1 is MGHDK and CDR2 is SYGVNS. The CDR3 is 16 amino acids. Unmatched junction bases numbered 10, after V lost 3 bases and J lost 2 bases.

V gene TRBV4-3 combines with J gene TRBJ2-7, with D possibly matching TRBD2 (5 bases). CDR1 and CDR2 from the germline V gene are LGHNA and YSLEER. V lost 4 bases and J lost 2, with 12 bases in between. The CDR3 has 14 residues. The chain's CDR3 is CASSPGRRPYEQYF. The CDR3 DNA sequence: TGCGCCAGCAGCCCCGGAAGGAGGCCCTACGAGCAGTACTTC.

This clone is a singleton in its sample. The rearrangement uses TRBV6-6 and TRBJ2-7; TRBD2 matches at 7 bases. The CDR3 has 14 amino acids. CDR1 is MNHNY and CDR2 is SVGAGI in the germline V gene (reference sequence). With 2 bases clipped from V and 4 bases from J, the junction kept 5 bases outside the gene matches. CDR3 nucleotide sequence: TGTGCCAGCAGTTACGAGGCGGGAGTATACGAGCAGTACTTC. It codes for CASSYEAGVYEQYF.

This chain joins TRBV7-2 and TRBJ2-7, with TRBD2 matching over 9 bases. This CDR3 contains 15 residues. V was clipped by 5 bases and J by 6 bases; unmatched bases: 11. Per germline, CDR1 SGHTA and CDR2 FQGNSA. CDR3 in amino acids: CASSPRRGLASEQYF. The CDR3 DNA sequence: TGTGCCAGCAGCCCCCGCCGGGGACTAGCCTCCGAGCAGTACTTC.

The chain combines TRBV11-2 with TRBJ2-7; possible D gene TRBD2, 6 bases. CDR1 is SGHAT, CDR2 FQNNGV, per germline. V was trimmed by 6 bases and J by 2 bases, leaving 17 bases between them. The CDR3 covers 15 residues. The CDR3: CASSPTTSPTYEQYF. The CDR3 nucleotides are TGTGCCAGCAGTCCTACCACTAGCCCGACCTACGAGCAGTACTTC.

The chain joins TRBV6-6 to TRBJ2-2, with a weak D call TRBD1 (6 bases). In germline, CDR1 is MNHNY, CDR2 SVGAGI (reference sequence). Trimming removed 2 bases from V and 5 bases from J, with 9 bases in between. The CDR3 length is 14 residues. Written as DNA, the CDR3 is TGTGCCAGCAGTTACGCAGGGGAGACCGGGGAGCTGTTTTTT. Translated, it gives CASSYAGETGELFF.

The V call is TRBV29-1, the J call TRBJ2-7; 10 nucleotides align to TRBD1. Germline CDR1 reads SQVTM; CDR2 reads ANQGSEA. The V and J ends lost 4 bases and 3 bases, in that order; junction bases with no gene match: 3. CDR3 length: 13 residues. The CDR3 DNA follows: TGCAGCGTTGCTTGGACAGGGGGCTACGAGCAGTACTTC. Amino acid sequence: CSVAWTGGYEQYF.

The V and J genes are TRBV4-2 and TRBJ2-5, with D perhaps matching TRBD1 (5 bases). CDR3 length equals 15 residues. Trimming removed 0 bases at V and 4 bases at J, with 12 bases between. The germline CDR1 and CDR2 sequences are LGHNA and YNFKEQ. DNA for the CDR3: TGTGCCAGCAGCCAAGAGAACAGGCCCCTAGAGACCCAGTACTTC. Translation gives CASSQENRPLETQYF.

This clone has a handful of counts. The CDR3, as DNA: TGTGCCAGCAGTTTATGTCGTGGGCGGGAGTTGTTCTCTGGGGCCAACGTCCTGACTTTC. This codes for CASSLCRGRELFSGANVLTF. The rearrangement uses TRBV28 and TRBJ2-6; 7 bases agree with TRBD2. Germline CDR1 is MDHEN and CDR2 is SYDVKM. With V trimmed by 0 bases and J by 0 bases, 11 bases remained unmatched. The length of the CDR3 is 20 residues. The entire variable domain, with the rest obtained from reference TRBV28 and TRBJ2-6, is as follows: DVKVTQSSRYLVKRTGEKVFLECVQDMDHENMFWYRQDPGLGLRLIYFSYDVKMKEKGDIPEGYSVSREKKERFSLILESASTNQTSMYLCASSLCRGRELFSGANVLTFGAGSRLTVL.

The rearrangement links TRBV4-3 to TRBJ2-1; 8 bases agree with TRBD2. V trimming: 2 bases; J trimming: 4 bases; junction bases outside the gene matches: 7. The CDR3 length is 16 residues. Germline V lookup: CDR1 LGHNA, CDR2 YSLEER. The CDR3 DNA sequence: TGCGCCAGCAGCCAAACTCGACTAGCGCAATACAATGAGCAGTTCTTC. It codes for CASSQTRLAQYNEQFF.

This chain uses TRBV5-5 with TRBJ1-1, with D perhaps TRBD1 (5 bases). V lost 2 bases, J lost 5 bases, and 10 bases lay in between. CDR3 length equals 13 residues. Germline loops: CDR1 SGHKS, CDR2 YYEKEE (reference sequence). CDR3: CASSFQGGTEAFF. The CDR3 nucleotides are TGTGCCAGCAGCTTCCAGGGAGGAACTGAAGCTTTCTTT.

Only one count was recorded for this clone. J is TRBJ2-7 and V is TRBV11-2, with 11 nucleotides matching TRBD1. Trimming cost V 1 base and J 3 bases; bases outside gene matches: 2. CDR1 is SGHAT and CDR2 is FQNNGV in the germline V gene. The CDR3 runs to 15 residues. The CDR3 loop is CASSLGGTGGYEQYF. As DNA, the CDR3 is TGTGCCAGCAGCTTAGGCGGGACAGGGGGCTACGAGCAGTACTTC.